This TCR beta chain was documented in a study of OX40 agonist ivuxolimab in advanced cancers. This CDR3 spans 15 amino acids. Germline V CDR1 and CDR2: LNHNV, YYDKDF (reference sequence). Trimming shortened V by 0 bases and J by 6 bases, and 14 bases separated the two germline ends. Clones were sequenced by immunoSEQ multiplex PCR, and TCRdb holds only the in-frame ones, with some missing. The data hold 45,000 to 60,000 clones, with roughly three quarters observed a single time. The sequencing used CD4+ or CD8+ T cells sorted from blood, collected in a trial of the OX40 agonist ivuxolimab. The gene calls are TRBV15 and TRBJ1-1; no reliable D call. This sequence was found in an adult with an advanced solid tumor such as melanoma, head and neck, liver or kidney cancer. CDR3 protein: CATSRDSTHKPEAFF. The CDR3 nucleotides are TGTGCCACCAGCAGAGATTCAACTCATAAGCCTGAAGCTTTCTTT. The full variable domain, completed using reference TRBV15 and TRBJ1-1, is DAMVIQNPRYQVTQFGKPVTLSCSQTLNHNVMYWYQQKSSQAPKLLFHYYDKDFNNEADTPDNFQSRRPNTSFCFLDIRSPGLGDTAMYLCATSRDSTHKPEAFFGQGTRLTVV.